The clone carrying this T cell receptor beta chain has only a few counts. Its matching antigen is unknown. As the method for making TCR beta libraries, quantitative 5'-RACE with molecular barcodes was used. Each CDR3 protein is one row after TCRdb ran MiXCR on the 5' RACE reads. The sample includes about 200,000 distinct CDR3 sequences, roughly 12% of them seen just once. This entry is derived from a study of CD8 T cells in ankylosing spondylitis. General observations from the study: Matched synovial fluid from ankylosing spondylitis patients was reported to be enriched for disease-linked clones. Disease-linked clones were CD8+ and relatively rare in peripheral blood. Ankylosing spondylitis blood seemed to carry a telltale TCR beta motif made of about 8 highly homologous variants.

V lost 5 bases, J lost 4 bases, and 9 bases stayed unmatched. This CDR3 is built from 15 residues. Germline V gene lookup returns CDR1 SEHNR and CDR2 FQNEAQ (reference sequence). Input material: blood, either unsorted or a sorted T cell fraction (not recorded which). The sequence was obtained from a male donor with ankylosing spondylitis or in good health (not recorded which). The J gene is TRBJ2-3, the V gene TRBV7-9; 7 nucleotides align to TRBD1. CDR3 protein: CASSTAVGGPDTQYF. The CDR3 bases are TGTGCCAGCAGCACAGCGGTAGGGGGCCCAGATACGCAGTATTTT.